The clone carrying this TCR beta chain was found many times. This specimen comes from a study of CDR3 diversity in severe acne. Unmatched junction bases numbered 9, after V lost 6 bases and J lost 6 bases. Germline CDR1 and CDR2: LNHNV and YYDKDF (reference sequence). The CDR3 covers 14 residues. TCRdb re-analysed the PCR reads in MiXCR, keeping a single row per CDR3 protein. The sample gives about 90,000 distinct CDR3 sequences, 45% to 50% of which show up once; over 9% is in the top ten. The chain uses TRBV15 and TRBJ2-7; 9 bases are shared with TRBD1. This TCR derives from a male donor in good health, serving as a control. Input material: blood. This CDR3 reads CATSPDRGFSEQYF. The CDR3 region has the DNA TGTGCCACCAGTCCGGACAGGGGTTTTAGCGAGCAGTACTTC.